The rows below give T cell receptor beta chains drawn from one sample of a study of OX40 agonist ivuxolimab in advanced cancers. The method was immunoSEQ multiplex PCR; TCRdb's version includes in-frame clones alone and lacks a portion of them. The sample holds roughly 16,000 clones, roughly 90% seen once. The sequencing here drew on CD4+ or CD8+ T cells sorted from blood, taken in a trial of the OX40 agonist ivuxolimab. These receptors were obtained from an adult with an advanced solid tumor such as melanoma, head and neck, liver or kidney cancer. Both conserved end residues are part of each CDR3. Each record gives: V gene, D gene, clone size, J gene, CDR3 length, CDR3 protein, CDR3 DNA. D genes are given only for firm matches. Only part of the rows carry a size: once, few, many, or a class if the clone is expanded.

TRBV11-2	.	.	TRBJ1-1	15	CASSLRGGEGTEAFF	TGTGCCAGCAGCTTAAGGGGGGGCGAAGGCACTGAAGCTTTCTTT
TRBV7-9	TRBD1	few	TRBJ2-5	14	CADEVGDRAPAQYF	TGTGCCGACGAAGTTGGGGACAGGGCTCCGGCCCAGTACTTC
TRBV7-9	.	once	TRBJ1-4	13	CASSGDSNEKLFF	TGTGCCAGCAGCGGCGACAGTAATGAAAAACTGTTTTTT
TRBV2	TRBD1	.	TRBJ1-4	16	CASSEGTGGSGEKLFF	TGTGCCAGCAGTGAGGGGACAGGGGGCAGCGGAGAAAAACTGTTTTTT
TRBV12-5	TRBD2	.	TRBJ2-3	17	CASGTGGTSGGADTQYF	TGTGCTAGTGGCACCGGAGGGACTAGCGGGGGGGCAGATACGCAGTATTTT
TRBV4-1	.	few	TRBJ2-7	14	CASSQGNRESEQYF	TGCGCCAGCAGCCAAGGTAACAGGGAGAGCGAGCAGTACTTC
TRBV6-6	TRBD1	.	TRBJ1-1	12	CASRQNRGDPLF	TGTGCCAGCAGGCAGAACAGGGGAGACCCCCTTTTT
TRBV6-1	.	.	TRBJ1-1	15	CASSERTVLNTEAFF	TGTGCCAGCAGTGAGAGGACAGTCCTAAACACTGAAGCTTTCTTT
TRBV9	.	.	TRBJ1-1	15	CASSVSSMADTEAFF	TGTGCCAGCAGCGTGTCAAGTATGGCGGACACTGAAGCTTTCTTT
TRBV10-1	.	.	TRBJ2-7	13	CASSVAQTYEQYF	TGCGCCAGCAGTGTTGCGCAGACCTACGAGCAGTACTTC
TRBV5-6	.	.	TRBJ2-1	14	CASSPMGAYNEQFF	TGTGCCAGCAGTCCCATGGGGGCCTACAATGAGCAGTTCTTC
TRBV28	TRBD2	few	TRBJ2-7	15	CASSILAGGSYEQYF	TGTGCCAGCAGTATCCTAGCGGGGGGGTCCTACGAGCAGTACTTC
TRBV2	.	.	TRBJ2-2	13	CARSGRSTGELFF	TGTGCCAGATCGGGGAGGTCCACCGGGGAGCTGTTTTTT
TRBV4-2	.	.	TRBJ1-3	17	CASSQDGGADSGNTIYF	TGTGCCAGCAGCCAAGATGGGGGGGCCGATTCTGGAAACACCATATATTTT
TRBV7-3	TRBD1	.	TRBJ2-7	13	CASSWTGGYEQCF	TGTGCCAGCAGCTGGACAGGGGGCTACGAGCAGTGCTTC
TRBV9	TRBD1	few	TRBJ1-1	14	CASSPRGGGTEAFF	TGTGCCAGCAGCCCCCGAGGGGGCGGTACTGAAGCTTTCTTT
TRBV11-2	.	.	TRBJ1-2	14	CASSSARTVYGYTF	TGTGCCAGCAGCTCCGCCAGGACAGTCTATGGCTACACCTTC
TRBV6-5	.	once	TRBJ1-3	12	CASRAWGNTIYF	TGTGCCAGCAGAGCTTGGGGAAACACCATATATTTT
TRBV2	TRBD2	few	TRBJ2-2	21	CASSVREWASGGYSNTGELFF	TGTGCCAGCAGTGTTAGGGAATGGGCTAGCGGGGGGTACTCCAACACCGGGGAGCTGTTTTTT
TRBV5-5	.	.	TRBJ1-1	18	CASSLSSWDGGVNTEAFF	TGTGCCAGCAGCTTGTCATCGTGGGACGGCGGTGTGAACACTGAAGCTTTCTTT
TRBV30	.	.	TRBJ2-3	10	CAWNTDTQYF	TGTGCCTGGAACACAGATACGCAGTATTTT
TRBV6-1	.	few	TRBJ2-7	12	CASSLLSGEQYF	TGTGCCAGCAGTCTCCTGTCTGGAGAGCAGTACTTC
TRBV5-1	TRBD1	.	TRBJ2-3	15	CASSSNRGSTDTQYF	TGCGCCAGCAGCTCAAACAGGGGTAGCACAGATACGCAGTATTTT
TRBV9	TRBD1	.	TRBJ1-2	14	CASSVGRTGNGYTF	TGTGCCAGCAGCGTAGGACGGACAGGGAACGGCTACACCTTC
TRBV4-1	.	.	TRBJ2-5	16	CASSQEHGTKQETQYF	TGCGCCAGCAGCCAAGAGCACGGAACTAAACAAGAGACCCAGTACTTC
TRBV7-7	TRBD1	.	TRBJ2-2	17	CASSLDSGQTNTGELFF	TGTGCCAGCAGCTTAGACTCGGGACAGACGAACACCGGGGAGCTGTTTTTT
TRBV18	TRBD2	.	TRBJ2-1	16	CASSQEPSGGDNEQFF	TGTGCCAGCTCCCAGGAACCTAGCGGGGGGGACAATGAGCAGTTCTTC
TRBV29-1	TRBD1	.	TRBJ1-3	14	CSVEVRGAGNTIYF	TGCAGCGTTGAGGTCAGGGGGGCTGGAAACACCATATATTTT
TRBV6-5	.	.	TRBJ1-1	11	CASNLGTEAFF	TGTGCCAGCAATTTAGGCACTGAAGCTTTCTTT
TRBV6-1	TRBD2	.	TRBJ2-4	15	CASTSGVAAKNIQYF	TGTGCCAGCACTAGCGGGGTGGCGGCCAAAAACATTCAGTACTTC